The 17 T cell receptor beta chains below come from one sample, sequenced in a study of control samples from healthy donors and cancer patients. Only in-frame clones appear in the TCRdb table, and some are missing; sequencing was by immunoSEQ multiplex PCR. The table lists around 150,000 clones, around nine tenths of them singletons. Sequencing input: blood. The source of these receptors is a man younger than 40 in good health.

The chain has TRBV3-1 (or the pseudogene TRBV3-2) and TRBJ2-6, with D unclear. CDR3 length equals 18 residues. The V gene lost 1 base and the J gene lost 0 bases, with 13 bases spanning the gap. Germline V gene lookup returns CDR1 LGHDT and CDR2 YNNKEL (reference sequence). CDR3 DNA: TGTGCCAGCAGCCAAGTAACTGGGGTTTACTCTGGGGCCAACGTCCTGACTTTC. Its protein product is CASSQVTGVYSGANVLTF.

The V and J genes are TRBV7-8 and TRBJ1-1, with D hard to call. This CDR3 comprises 14 residues. The V end was cut by 1 base, the J end by 2 bases, with 8 bases between. Germline V gene lookup returns CDR1 SGHVS and CDR2 FQNEAQ. Here the CDR3 DNA reads TGTGCCAGCAGCTTAGTCCCAGGCAACACTGAAGCTTTCTTT. Translated, it gives CASSLVPGNTEAFF.

The DNA of the CDR3 is TGCAGCGTTGGCCCACCGGACAGGGGGACCCTTGAAGCTTTCTTT. It codes for CSVGPPDRGTLEAFF. This chain joins TRBV29-1 and TRBJ1-1; 10 bases map to TRBD1. The CDR3 runs 15 residues. Germline values: CDR1 SQVTM, CDR2 ANQGSEA. With 4 bases clipped from V and 7 bases from J, the junction kept 12 bases outside the gene matches. The full variable domain, in which reference TRBV29-1 and TRBJ1-1 provide the parts outside the CDR3, is SAVISQKPSRDICQRGTSLTIQCQVDSQVTMMFWYRQQPGQSLTLIATANQGSEATYESGFVIDKFPISRPNLTFSTLTVSNMSPEDSSIYLCSVGPPDRGTLEAFFGQGTRLTVV.

J is TRBJ2-2 and V is TRBV10-3, with D uncertain. This CDR3 has 14 amino acids. Trimming took off 8 bases at V and 6 bases at J, with 16 bases between the two ends. Per germline, CDR1 ENHRY and CDR2 SYGVKD. The CDR3 DNA is TGTGCCATCTCCCAACCACCGGAATCCGGGGAGCTGTTTTTT. It specifies CAISQPPESGELFF.

This sequence joins TRBV18 and TRBJ1-2; D remains ambiguous. The V gene's germline CDR1 is KGHSH and CDR2 LQKENI. CDR3 length: 15 residues. V was cut by 3 bases and J by 8 bases, with 19 bases left in between. The CDR3: CASSPQRAAGVGYTF. CDR3 DNA sequence: TGTGCCAGCTCACCCCAAAGGGCCGCGGGAGTAGGCTACACCTTC.

The chain uses TRBV2 and TRBJ2-3, with 9 bases matching TRBD2. V lost 8 bases to trimming and J lost 3 bases; unmatched junction nucleotides: 3. Looked up from germline, CDR1 is SNHLY and CDR2 is FYNNEI. The CDR3 is 13 amino acids. The CDR3 DNA reads as TGTGCCAGCCTGGCGGGGGGGACAGATACGCAGTATTTT. It translates to CASLAGGTDTQYF.

The rearrangement joins TRBV5-1 to TRBJ2-1; 10 positions match TRBD1. Germline V gives CDR1 SGHRS, CDR2 YFSETQ. The length of the CDR3 is 16 residues. With V trimmed by 0 bases and J by 10 bases, 10 bases remained unmatched. The CDR3 loop is CASSLEGGTGVREQFF. CDR3 nucleotides: TGCGCCAGCAGCTTGGAAGGGGGGACAGGGGTCAGGGAGCAGTTCTTC.

The chain is built from TRBV4-2 and TRBJ1-2, with unresolved D. This CDR3 has 15 residues. Trimming pared 1 base from V and 4 bases from J, leaving 13 bases between. Germline V lookup: CDR1 LGHNA, CDR2 YNFKEQ. The CDR3 DNA reads TGTGCCAGCAGCCAAGCAGACACGGGAGGCTATGGCTACACCTTC. It translates to CASSQADTGGYGYTF.

This chain links TRBV7-6 with TRBJ2-5; the D gene is possibly TRBD2 (5 bases). Per the germline V gene, CDR1 is SGHVS and CDR2 is FNYEAQ. The V end lost 0 bases, the J end lost 5 bases, and 13 bases lay between the germline ends. The CDR3 covers 15 residues. CDR3 DNA sequence: TGTGCCAGCAGCTTAGCGCCGGGATCGAAGGAGACCCAGTACTTC. It is translated as CASSLAPGSKETQYF.

The chain has TRBV30 and TRBJ2-5, with 8 bases matching TRBD1. The length of the CDR3 is 13 residues. V lost 6 bases and J lost 4; bases outside the gene matches: 7. CDR1 and CDR2 from the germline V gene are GTSNPN and SVGIG (reference sequence). This CDR3 reads CACTFGQGETQYF. The CDR3 DNA reads TGTGCCTGCACATTCGGACAGGGAGAGACCCAGTACTTC.

The chain joins TRBV5-1 to TRBJ2-7; possible D gene TRBD1, 6 bases. V was shortened by 1 base and J by 1 base, with 12 bases between the two germline ends. The CDR3 extends over 15 amino acids. Per the germline V gene, CDR1 is SGHRS and CDR2 is YFSETQ. CDR3 amino acids: CASSLSGDKSYEQYF. CDR3 nucleotide sequence: TGCGCCAGCAGCTTGTCTGGGGACAAGTCCTACGAGCAGTACTTC.

The chain employs TRBV5-1 and TRBJ2-1; 8 nucleotides line up with TRBD1. The CDR3 has 14 residues. Looked up from germline, CDR1 is SGHRS and CDR2 is YFSETQ. J was trimmed by 2 bases and V by 6 bases; bases with no gene match: 4. The CDR3 loop is CASNRDRTYNEQFF. For the CDR3, the DNA is TGCGCCAGCAACCGGGACAGGACCTACAATGAGCAGTTCTTC.

This sequence joins TRBV5-1 and TRBJ1-6; a possible D gene is TRBD1 (6 bases). Germline values: CDR1 SGHRS, CDR2 YFSETQ. Trimming removed 0 bases at V and 6 bases at J, with 13 bases between. CDR3 length equals 16 residues. The CDR3, as DNA: TGCGCCAGCAGCTTGGCCGGGGGGGCGCCTAATTCACCCCTCCACTTT. Translation: CASSLAGGAPNSPLHF.

The V and J genes are TRBV6-2 or TRBV6-3 and TRBJ2-7; D possibly corresponds to TRBD1 (6 bases). This CDR3 comprises 12 residues. Trimming pared 6 bases from V and 2 bases from J, leaving 8 bases between. Germline CDR1 reads MNHEY; CDR2 reads SVGEGT. In nucleotides, the CDR3 is TGTGCCAGCAGCCGGACAGCCTACGAGCAGTACTTC. Its translation is CASSRTAYEQYF.

This chain connects TRBV5-4 to TRBJ2-1; TRBD2 is a possible D gene (7 bases). CDR1 SGHNT and CDR2 YYREEE come from the germline V gene (reference sequence). V was trimmed by 4 bases and J by 6 bases, leaving 14 bases between them. The CDR3 runs to 14 residues. The CDR3 coding sequence is TGTGCCAGCAGCCCGGGGGGCCGAATCAATGAGCAGTTCTTC. Its translation: CASSPGGRINEQFF.

The chain joins TRBV9 to TRBJ1-1, with a weak D call TRBD1 (5 bases). From germline, CDR1 is SGDLS and CDR2 YYNGEE. V lost 3 bases and J 1 base, leaving 13 bases between the germline ends. The length of the CDR3 is 15 residues. In nucleotides, the CDR3 is TGTGCCAGCAGCGCCTGGGGGGGGAGGAACACTGAAGCTTTCTTT. Translation: CASSAWGGRNTEAFF.

The rearrangement joins TRBV28 to TRBJ2-3; TRBD2 is a possible D gene (5 bases). The V gene's germline CDR1 is MDHEN and CDR2 SYDVKM. The CDR3 spans 15 residues. Between the trimmed V and J ends, which lost 8 bases and 0 bases, there was a span of 15 bases. CDR3 in DNA: TGTGCCAGCGATACTCCGGGCGGGAGCACAGATACGCAGTATTTT. This sequence encodes CASDTPGGSTDTQYF.